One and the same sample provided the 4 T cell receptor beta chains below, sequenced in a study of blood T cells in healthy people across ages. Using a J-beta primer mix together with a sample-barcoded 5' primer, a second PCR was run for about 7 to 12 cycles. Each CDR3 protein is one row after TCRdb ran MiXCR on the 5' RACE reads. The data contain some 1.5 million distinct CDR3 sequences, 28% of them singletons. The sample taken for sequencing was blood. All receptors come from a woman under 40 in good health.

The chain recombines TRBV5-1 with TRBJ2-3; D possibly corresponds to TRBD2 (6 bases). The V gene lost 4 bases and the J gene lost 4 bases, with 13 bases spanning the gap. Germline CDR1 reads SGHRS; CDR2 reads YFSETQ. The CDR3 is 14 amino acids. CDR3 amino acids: CASSPRASADTQYF. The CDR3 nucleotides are TGCGCCAGCAGCCCCAGGGCTAGCGCAGATACGCAGTATTTT.

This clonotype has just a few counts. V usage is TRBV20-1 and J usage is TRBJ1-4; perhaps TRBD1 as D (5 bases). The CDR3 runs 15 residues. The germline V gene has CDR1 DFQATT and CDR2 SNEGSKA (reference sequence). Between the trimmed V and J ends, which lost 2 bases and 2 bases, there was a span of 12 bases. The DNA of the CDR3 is TGCAGTGCTAGATCCGGGGCCATGACTAATGAAAAACTGTTTTTT. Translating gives CSARSGAMTNEKLFF.

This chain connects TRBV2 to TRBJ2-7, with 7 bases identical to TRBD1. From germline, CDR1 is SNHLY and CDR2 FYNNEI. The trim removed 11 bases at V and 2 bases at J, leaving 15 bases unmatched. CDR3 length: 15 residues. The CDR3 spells CAGLGEQGSAYEQYF. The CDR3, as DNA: TGTGCCGGCCTGGGAGAACAGGGGAGTGCCTACGAGCAGTACTTC.

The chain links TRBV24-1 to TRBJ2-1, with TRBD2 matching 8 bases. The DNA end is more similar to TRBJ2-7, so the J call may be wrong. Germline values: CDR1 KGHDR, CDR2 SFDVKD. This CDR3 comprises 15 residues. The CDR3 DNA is TGTGCCACCAGTCCAGCGGGAGAAGGCTACAATGAGCAGTACTTC. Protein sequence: CATSPAGEGYNEQYF.